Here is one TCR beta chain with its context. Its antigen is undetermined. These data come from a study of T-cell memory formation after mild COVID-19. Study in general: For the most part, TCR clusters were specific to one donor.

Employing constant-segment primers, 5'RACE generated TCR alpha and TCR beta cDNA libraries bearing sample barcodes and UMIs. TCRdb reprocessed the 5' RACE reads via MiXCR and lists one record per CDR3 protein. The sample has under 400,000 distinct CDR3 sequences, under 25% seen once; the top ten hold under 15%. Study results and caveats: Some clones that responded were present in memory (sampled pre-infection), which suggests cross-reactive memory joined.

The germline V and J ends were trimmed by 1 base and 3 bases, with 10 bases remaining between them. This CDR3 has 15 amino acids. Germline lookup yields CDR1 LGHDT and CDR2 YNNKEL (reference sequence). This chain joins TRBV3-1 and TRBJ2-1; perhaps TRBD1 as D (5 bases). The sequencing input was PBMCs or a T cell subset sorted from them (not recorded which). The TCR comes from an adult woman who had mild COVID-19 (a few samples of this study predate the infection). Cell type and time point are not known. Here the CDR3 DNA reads TGTGCCAGCAGCCAAGGGGCGACAGACTACAATGAGCAGTTCTTC. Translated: CASSQGATDYNEQFF.